The 21 T cell receptor beta chains in this list originate from one sample, sequenced in a study of beta chain features in type 1 diabetes. Expressed TCRB transcripts were sequenced because the entire RNA isolate underwent reverse transcription. Method: immunoSEQ multiplex PCR; TCRdb's copy keeps in-frame clones and lacks some. The sample holds over 200,000 clones, 11% seen once. Notes on the study in general: Moderate but significant shortening of TCRB CDR3s was recorded in all four CD4+ subsets from Type 1 diabetes patients.

Antigen specificity for these receptors is unknown. The sequencing sample was made of naive CD4+ T cells from blood. These receptors all come from a man between 25 and 39 years old with type 1 diabetes.

This clone was observed a handful of times. The rearrangement links TRBV19 to TRBJ2-2; 7 nucleotides line up with TRBD2. With V trimmed by 10 bases and J by 0 bases, 2 bases remained unmatched. Germline CDR1 is LNHDA and CDR2 is SQIVND (reference sequence). The CDR3 length is 13 residues. Here the CDR3 reads CATSGTNTGELFF. The CDR3 DNA sequence: TGTGCCACTAGCGGTACGAACACCGGGGAGCTGTTTTTT.

There are a few counts of this clone. The rearrangement joins TRBV6-1 to TRBJ2-1, with a possible D match to TRBD2 (7 bases). Trimming stripped 2 bases from V and 6 bases from J, with 14 bases between. This CDR3 is 15 amino acids long. Germline values: CDR1 MNHNS, CDR2 SASEGT. In DNA, the CDR3 is TGTGCCAGCAGTGAAAGGGGGGGGGCTCTCAATGAGCAGTTCTTC. Residues: CASSERGGALNEQFF.

The rearrangement joins TRBV6-5 to TRBJ2-3; 8 bases agree with TRBD1. Trimming took 4 bases from V and 1 from J; bases not matched to a gene: 4. Germline V CDR1 and CDR2: MNHEY, SVGAGI. The CDR3 is 15 residues long. The CDR3 loop is CASSSPDRGTDTQYF. The CDR3 DNA is TGTGCCAGCAGTTCGCCGGACAGGGGCACAGATACGCAGTATTTT.

This clone was seen more than once but under ten times. V gene TRBV29-1 combines with J gene TRBJ1-2; no definite D call. The CDR3 consists of 13 residues. Germline CDR1 SQVTM, CDR2 ANQGSEA. The V gene lost 3 bases and the J gene lost 8 bases, with 16 bases spanning the gap. In DNA form, the CDR3 reads TGCAGCGTTGAGTGGTACAGAACCGAAGGCTACACCTTC. As protein: CSVEWYRTEGYTF. Supplemented by reference TRBV29-1 and TRBJ1-2, the full variable domain reads SAVISQKPSRDICQRGTSLTIQCQVDSQVTMMFWYRQQPGQSLTLIATANQGSEATYESGFVIDKFPISRPNLTFSTLTVSNMSPEDSSIYLCSVEWYRTEGYTFGSGTRLTVV.

The J gene is TRBJ1-2, the V gene TRBV9, with 9 bases that match TRBD1. CDR1 SGDLS and CDR2 YYNGEE come from the germline V gene. The length of the CDR3 is 15 residues. V lost 4 bases, J lost 5 bases, and 9 bases stayed unmatched. CDR3 nucleotide sequence: TGTGCCAGCAGCCAGATTCCGGGACAGGGATATGGCTACACCTTC. Amino acids: CASSQIPGQGYGYTF.

The chain couples TRBV9 to TRBJ1-6; D is ambiguous. This CDR3 region has 12 residues. Germline V CDR1 and CDR2: SGDLS, YYNGEE. V dropped 3 bases and J dropped 9 bases, with 7 bases sitting between them. The CDR3 region is CASSDTGSPLHF. Written as DNA, the CDR3 is TGTGCCAGCAGCGACACGGGTTCACCCCTCCACTTT.

The chain carries TRBV15 and TRBJ1-1; 9 nucleotides line up with TRBD1. This CDR3 comprises 13 residues. Germline-derived CDR1 and CDR2 are LNHNV and YYDKDF (reference sequence). The J segment lost 3 bases and the V segment lost 5 bases, leaving 1 base of the junction unmatched. This CDR3 is CATSGTGYTEAFF. In nucleotides, the CDR3 is TGTGCCACCAGCGGGACAGGGTACACTGAAGCTTTCTTT.

This chain links TRBV25-1 with TRBJ1-6, with D possibly being TRBD1 (6 bases). V was pared by 8 bases and J by 6 bases, with 11 bases between. This CDR3 is 13 amino acids long. The germline gives CDR1 MGHDK, CDR2 SYGVNS. In DNA form, the CDR3 reads TGTGCCAGCGGCGACAGGTTTAATTCACCCCTCCACTTT. Its protein product is CASGDRFNSPLHF.

The chain recombines TRBV7-9 with TRBJ1-2; D gene ambiguous. The CDR3 is 14 amino acids. CDR1 is SEHNR, CDR2 FQNEAQ, per germline (reference sequence). V was shortened by 7 bases and J by 3 bases, with 15 bases between the two germline ends. CDR3: CASTPTGADYGYTF. CDR3 DNA: TGTGCCAGCACCCCGACCGGTGCGGACTATGGCTACACCTTC.

The genes are TRBV5-1 and TRBJ1-2; 8 bases map to TRBD1. The V gene's germline CDR1 is SGHRS and CDR2 YFSETQ. There are 13 residues in the CDR3. Trimming at V came to 7 bases and at J to 2 bases, leaving 4 bases not matched to a gene. Written as DNA, the CDR3 is TGCGCCAGCGCAGGGGGCTTCAACTATGGCTACACCTTC. Its translation is CASAGGFNYGYTF.

In this sample, this clone turned up a few times. The V and J genes are TRBV7-8 and TRBJ1-4; D is perhaps TRBD1 (6 bases). CDR1 SGHVS and CDR2 FQNEAQ come from the germline V gene. V was trimmed by 8 bases and J by 3 bases, leaving 7 bases between them. The CDR3 is 12 amino acids. The CDR3 loop reads CASGQPNEKLFF. For the CDR3, the DNA is TGTGCCAGCGGACAGCCTAATGAAAAACTGTTTTTT.

Note on this clone: Other DNA sequences in this sample translate to the same CDR3. The chain is built from TRBV28 and TRBJ2-7; D remains unclear. Trimming removed 6 bases at V and 1 base at J, with 7 bases between. CDR1 is MDHEN, CDR2 SYDVKM, per germline. This CDR3 is 12 amino acids long. CDR3: CASSPSSYEQYF. The CDR3, as DNA: TGTGCCAGCAGCCCCAGTTCCTACGAGCAGTACTTC.

This clone was observed a few times. The chain combines TRBV7-6 with TRBJ2-3; D is unresolved. V was clipped by 2 bases and J by 2 bases, with 5 bases between them. Germline V gives CDR1 SGHVS, CDR2 FNYEAQ. The CDR3 has 13 residues. CDR3 loop: CASSLSVTDTQYF. The CDR3 nucleotides read TGTGCCAGCAGCTTATCCGTCACAGATACGCAGTATTTT.

This clone was counted between two and nine times. This chain links TRBV6-5 with TRBJ1-1; 8 bases fit TRBD1. The V segment lost 10 bases and the J segment 0 bases; nucleotides outside the gene matches: 10. Germline V gives CDR1 MNHEY, CDR2 SVGAGI. CDR3 length equals 15 residues. The CDR3 DNA is TGTGCCACCAAACAGGGGGTCGAGGTGAACACTGAAGCTTTCTTT. Its translation is CATKQGVEVNTEAFF.

There are a few counts of this clone. CDR3 nucleotide sequence: TGCAGCGCGAGCCGGGGCACAGATACGCAGTATTTT. This encodes CSASRGTDTQYF. V gene TRBV29-1 combines with J gene TRBJ2-3, with D hard to call. The germline CDR1 and CDR2 sequences are SQVTM and ANQGSEA. The CDR3 is made up of 12 amino acids. Trimming shortened V by 7 bases and J by 1 base, and 9 bases separated the two germline ends.

There are a few counts of this clone. The V gene is TRBV6-5, the J gene TRBJ2-7; 10 bases fit TRBD1. Germline V lookup: CDR1 MNHEY, CDR2 SVGAGI. The CDR3 sequence is 13 residues long. J lost 7 bases, V lost 9 bases, and 9 bases had no gene match. The CDR3 spells CASTPGQGSEQYF. The DNA for the CDR3 is TGTGCCAGTACACCGGGACAGGGGAGTGAGCAGTACTTC.

This clone was counted a few times. This chain links TRBV5-1 with TRBJ2-5; possible D gene TRBD1, 5 bases. Germline V gives CDR1 SGHRS, CDR2 YFSETQ. The CDR3 runs 15 residues. V was pared by 3 bases and J by 0 bases, with 12 bases between. The CDR3 DNA sequence: TGCGCCAGCAGCTACCAACAGGCCTACCAAGAGACCCAGTACTTC. Its translation: CASSYQQAYQETQYF.

This clone was seen only a few times. The chain is built from TRBV14 and TRBJ1-1; TRBD1 matches at 7 bases. V trimming: 3 bases; J trimming: 8 bases; junction bases outside the gene matches: 12. Germline V CDR1 and CDR2: SGHDN, FVKESK. The CDR3 is 15 residues long. CDR3 residues: CASSQSPKGAPEAFF. The DNA of the CDR3 is TGTGCCAGCAGCCAGTCCCCGAAGGGGGCTCCCGAAGCTTTCTTT.

The rearrangement uses TRBV5-1 and TRBJ2-2; 9 nucleotides line up with TRBD1. The CDR3 extends over 15 amino acids. CDR1 is SGHRS, CDR2 YFSETQ, per germline. J lost 4 bases, V lost 6 bases, and 7 bases had no gene match. DNA of the CDR3: TGCGCCAGCACCCTCACAGGGGGCAGCACCGGGGAGCTGTTTTTT. This gives the protein CASTLTGGSTGELFF. The variable domain in full, with the rest retrieved from reference TRBV5-1 and TRBJ2-2, is KAGVTQTPRYLIKTRGQQVTLSCSPISGHRSVSWYQQTPGQGLQFLFEYFSETQRNKGNFPGRFSGRQFSNSRSEMNVSTLELGDSALYLCASTLTGGSTGELFFGEGSRLTVL.

This clone has only one observation. The V and J genes are TRBV27 and TRBJ2-4; TRBD1 agrees at 7 bases. The CDR3 is made up of 17 amino acids. J was trimmed by 1 base and V by 1 base; bases with no gene match: 7. Germline V CDR1 and CDR2: MNHEY, SMNVEV (reference sequence). CDR3 DNA: TGTGCCAGCAGTTTATTCACAGGGGTGAACGCCAAAAACATTCAGTACTTC. Protein: CASSLFTGVNAKNIQYF.

The rearrangement links TRBV9 to TRBJ1-4; 10 positions match TRBD1. Trimming took 3 bases from V and 8 from J; bases not matched to a gene: 4. Germline V gene lookup returns CDR1 SGDLS and CDR2 YYNGEE. The CDR3 totals 14 residues. In DNA, the CDR3 is TGTGCCAGCAGCGGACAGGGGGCATCGGAAAAACTGTTTTTT. This sequence encodes CASSGQGASEKLFF.